Below are 21 T cell receptor beta chains sequenced from a single sample in a study of shared T cell receptors in the human thymus. Some clones are missing from TCRdb's copy, which holds only in-frame ones; the method was immunoSEQ multiplex PCR. The sample records about 500,000 clones, about four fifths being singletons. Another study also made use of these data, one on human thymus T cells.

The sample consisted of thymocytes. Receptors were obtained from a boy in the first two years of life with a congenital heart defect.

The CDR3 DNA follows: TGTGCCTGGAGGTGGAGCGCCCATGAGCAGTTCTTC. Amino acids: CAWRWSAHEQFF. V and J are TRBV30 and TRBJ2-1; no firm D call. This CDR3 has 12 residues. Trimming removed 3 bases at V and 8 bases at J, with 11 bases between. Germline CDR1 and CDR2: GTSNPN and SVGIG (reference sequence).

The chain combines TRBV29-1 with TRBJ2-7, with TRBD1 as a possible D gene (6 bases). The CDR3 runs 16 residues. Looked up from germline, CDR1 is SQVTM and CDR2 is ANQGSEA. V dropped 4 bases and J dropped 5 bases, with 24 bases sitting between them. CDR3 region: CSVALQGGSVSNEQYF. CDR3 sequence (DNA): TGCAGCGTTGCCCTACAGGGTGGAAGTGTTTCCAACGAGCAGTACTTC.

V and J are TRBV14 and TRBJ2-3; TRBD2 aligns across 9 bases. CDR1 is SGHDN and CDR2 is FVKESK in the germline V gene. The junction had 7 bases not matched to a gene; V was cut back by 0 bases and J by 3 bases. The CDR3 covers 17 residues. This CDR3 is CASSQDAGGPATDTQYF. CDR3 DNA sequence: TGTGCCAGCAGCCAAGACGCGGGAGGGCCTGCTACAGATACGCAGTATTTT.

The V gene is TRBV15, the J gene TRBJ1-1; D not certain. CDR3 length: 13 amino acids. From germline, CDR1 is LNHNV and CDR2 YYDKDF (reference sequence). Trimming shortened V by 0 bases and J by 3 bases, and 5 bases separated the two germline ends. The CDR3 nucleotides read TGTGCCACCAGCAGAGATCGAGACACTGAAGCTTTCTTT. Protein product: CATSRDRDTEAFF.

This clone was picked up one time. This chain connects TRBV7-2 to TRBJ1-1; 7 bases align to TRBD1. The J segment lost 3 bases and the V segment lost 5 bases, leaving 3 bases of the junction unmatched. Germline V CDR1 and CDR2: SGHTA, FQGNSA. CDR3 length: 13 amino acids. The CDR3 is CASSTDRDTEAFF. The DNA of the CDR3 is TGTGCCAGCAGCACCGACAGGGACACTGAAGCTTTCTTT.

The chain employs TRBV5-1 and TRBJ2-2; TRBD1 agrees at 10 bases. The CDR3 totals 15 residues. Per germline, CDR1 SGHRS and CDR2 YFSETQ. Trimming took 4 bases from V and 4 from J; bases not matched to a gene: 4. This CDR3 reads CASSLTGGRTGELFF. CDR3 in DNA: TGCGCCAGCAGCCTGACAGGGGGCCGCACCGGGGAGCTGTTTTTT.

A single count supports this clone. V is TRBV6-1 and J is TRBJ2-2, with TRBD1 identical over 9 bases. The CDR3 is 17 residues long. The V gene end was trimmed by 6 bases and the J gene end by 2 bases; junction bases not matched to a gene: 10. CDR1 and CDR2 from the germline V gene are MNHNS and SASEGT. The CDR3 nucleotides are TGTGCCAGCAGCGAAAAAGACAGGGGGAGAAACACCGGGGAGCTGTTTTTT. Amino acid sequence: CASSEKDRGRNTGELFF.

V is TRBV5-4 and J is TRBJ1-2, with TRBD1 as a possible D gene (6 bases). Per the germline V gene, CDR1 is SGHNT and CDR2 is YYREEE (reference sequence). The CDR3 loop spans 15 amino acids. V dropped 3 bases and J dropped 4 bases, with 16 bases sitting between them. The CDR3 sequence: CASSSPQRGIYGYTF. CDR3 DNA: TGTGCCAGCAGCTCCCCCCAAAGGGGGATCTATGGCTACACCTTC.

The chain carries TRBV7-6 and TRBJ2-2; 9 nucleotides line up with TRBD1. With V trimmed by 5 bases and J by 7 bases, 5 bases remained unmatched. CDR1 and CDR2 from the germline V gene are SGHVS and FNYEAQ. CDR3 length: 14 amino acids. The DNA of the CDR3 is TGTGCCAGCAGCCTGGACAGGGGTGGCGGGGAGCTGTTTTTT. Translated, it gives CASSLDRGGGELFF.

V and J are TRBV7-9 and TRBJ2-2; TRBD2 aligns across 7 bases. The CDR3 runs 15 residues. CDR1 is SEHNR, CDR2 FQNEAQ, per germline (reference sequence). J gave up 3 bases and V 6 bases, and 7 bases lay outside the gene matches. The CDR3 is CASSSPRGDTGELFF. For the CDR3, the DNA is TGTGCCAGCAGTAGCCCACGGGGGGACACCGGGGAGCTGTTTTTT.

This clone was found a few times. The chain couples TRBV13 to TRBJ2-5; 8 bases line up with TRBD1. V shed 3 bases and J 6 bases; nucleotides not matched to a gene: 6. CDR3 length: 14 residues. The V gene's germline CDR1 is PRHDT and CDR2 FYEKMQ (reference sequence). The CDR3 DNA follows: TGTGCCAGCAGCTTTCAGGGGGCGAGGAAGACCCAGTACTTC. It is translated as CASSFQGARKTQYF.

The gene calls are TRBV4-1 and TRBJ1-1; TRBD1 aligns across 7 bases. The germline V gene encodes CDR1 MGHRA and CDR2 YSYEKL. The CDR3 spans 15 residues. The V segment lost 1 base and the J segment 2 bases; nucleotides outside the gene matches: 4. In DNA, the CDR3 is TGCGCCAGCAGCCAAGGCGGGACAGCTAACACTGAAGCTTTCTTT. Its protein product is CASSQGGTANTEAFF.

The rearrangement links TRBV28 to TRBJ2-7; 10 nucleotides line up with TRBD2. Germline V gene lookup returns CDR1 MDHEN and CDR2 SYDVKM. V gave up 6 bases and J gave up 2 bases; unmatched junction bases: 22. There are 20 residues in the CDR3. The CDR3 sequence: CASSPSMRQPSGGLPYEQYF. In DNA, the CDR3 is TGTGCCAGCAGCCCCTCGATGAGACAACCTAGCGGGGGACTTCCCTACGAGCAGTACTTC.

The V and J genes are TRBV25-1 and TRBJ2-7; TRBD1 agrees at 7 bases. V lost 3 bases and J lost 5; bases outside the gene matches: 16. There are 17 residues in the CDR3. CDR1 is MGHDK, CDR2 SYGVNS, per germline. The chain's CDR3 is CASSDLPATGSSHEQYF. The DNA of the CDR3 is TGTGCCAGCAGTGACCTCCCAGCGACAGGGAGTAGCCACGAGCAGTACTTC.

A few counts support this clone. V gene TRBV12-5 combines with J gene TRBJ1-5, with TRBD1 matching 7 bases. The CDR3 spans 18 residues. The germline CDR1 and CDR2 sequences are LGHNT and FRNRAP. J gave up 2 bases and V 1 base, and 11 bases lay outside the gene matches. CDR3 sequence reads: CASGLDDREEGRNQPQHF. DNA for the CDR3: TGTGCTAGTGGTTTGGATGACAGGGAGGAGGGTCGCAATCAGCCCCAGCATTTT.

This clone was observed a few times. The V call is TRBV10-3, the J call TRBJ2-3; D ambiguous. Trimming pared 0 bases from V and 5 bases from J, leaving 18 bases between. CDR3 length: 17 amino acids. Germline assignment: CDR1 ENHRY and CDR2 SYGVKD. This CDR3 is CAISESSLVIGGDTQYF. CDR3 bases: TGTGCCATCAGTGAGTCGAGCCTAGTAATAGGCGGAGATACGCAGTATTTT.

CDR3 protein: CASSHKLDREHEKLFF. CDR3 coding DNA: TGTGCCAGCAGCCACAAACTTGACAGGGAACATGAAAAACTGTTTTTT. V gene TRBV28 combines with J gene TRBJ1-4; TRBD1 matches at 7 bases. V shed 6 bases and J 6 bases; nucleotides not matched to a gene: 13. This CDR3 is built from 16 residues. In germline, CDR1 is MDHEN, CDR2 SYDVKM. Using reference TRBV28 and TRBJ1-4 for the parts outside the CDR3, the full variable domain is DVKVTQSSRYLVKRTGEKVFLECVQDMDHENMFWYRQDPGLGLRLIYFSYDVKMKEKGDIPEGYSVSREKKERFSLILESASTNQTSMYLCASSHKLDREHEKLFFGSGTQLSVL.

The chain is built from TRBV27 and TRBJ1-2, with 7 bases aligning to TRBD1. This CDR3 has 14 residues. V lost 5 bases and J lost 5; bases outside the gene matches: 8. CDR1 is MNHEY, CDR2 SMNVEV, per germline (reference sequence). The CDR3 protein is CASSPTGERYGYTF. The DNA for the CDR3 is TGTGCCAGCAGTCCTACAGGGGAGAGGTATGGCTACACCTTC.

This clone was detected a few times. The CDR3, as DNA: TGTGCCAGCAGCCCGCACCGGAGAGAAAAACTGTTTTTT. Amino acids: CASSPHRREKLFF. The chain links TRBV4-2 to TRBJ1-4; D remains ambiguous. V was shortened by 4 bases and J by 8 bases, with 11 bases between the two germline ends. This CDR3 has 13 amino acids. Germline loops: CDR1 LGHNA, CDR2 YNFKEQ.

The chain couples TRBV5-4 to TRBJ2-3, with 9 bases fitting TRBD2. This CDR3 has 18 residues. Trimming removed 4 bases from V and 1 base from J; junction bases left unmatched: 13. CDR1 is SGHNT and CDR2 is YYREEE in the germline V gene (reference sequence). For the CDR3, the DNA is TGTGCCAGCAGCACTCTAGCGGGAAGATTCCCCGGCACAGATACGCAGTATTTT. Its translation: CASSTLAGRFPGTDTQYF.

This clone came up once. The chain combines TRBV6-4 with TRBJ1-1; D is undetermined. The V end was cut by 5 bases, the J end by 3 bases, with 13 bases between. The germline CDR1 and CDR2 sequences are MRHNA and SNTAGT. There are 14 residues in the CDR3. The CDR3 DNA follows: TGTGCCAGCAGTAGCACAGAGAGGGACACTGAAGCTTTCTTT. Translating it yields CASSSTERDTEAFF.